A selection of T cell receptor beta chains follows, all from one sample in a study of shared clonotypes between healthy human individuals. TCRdb's table, derived via immunoSEQ multiplex PCR, lists solely in-frame clones and lacks some. The profile shows about 600,000 clones, roughly 98% of them singletons. Sequencing used naive CD8+ T cells sorted from blood. These receptors were taken from a man aged 25 to 40 in good health. CDR3s include the opening cysteine and the closing phenylalanine or tryptophan. A D gene is named only where the DNA matches it firmly. Not all rows give a size; the values are once, few, many and, for expanded clones, a class.

J,V,D,size,DNA,CDR3
TRBJ2-2,TRBV9,TRBD2,-,TGTGCCAGCAGCCCAGTCTGGGCTAGCGGGAAAGAAACCGGGGAGCTGTTTTTT,CASSPVWASGKETGELFF
TRBJ2-7,TRBV6-5,TRBD1,-,TGTGCCAGCAGTTCCCCGGGACAGGGGCGGTACGAGCAGTACTTC,CASSSPGQGRYEQYF
TRBJ2-1,TRBV27,-,-,TGTGCCAGCAGTTTATCGAGGCCAGACGTTTTTCAGTTCTTC,CASSLSRPDVFQFF
TRBJ2-2,TRBV7-9,TRBD1,-,TGTGCCGGCAGGGGGCAGCAGTCCGGGGAGCTGTTTTTT,CAGRGQQSGELFF
TRBJ1-2,TRBV27,-,-,TGTGCCAGCAGTTTAGGGAATCGCTTTGGCTACACCTTC,CASSLGNRFGYTF
TRBJ1-5,TRBV27,-,-,TGTGCCAGCAGTTTAGGACCTCCCGGGGGAAATCAGCCCCAGCATTTT,CASSLGPPGGNQPQHF
TRBJ2-3,TRBV15,TRBD2,-,TGTGCCACCAGCAGAGACCCACTACGGGAGGGCCCCACAGATACGCAGTATTTT,CATSRDPLREGPTDTQYF
TRBJ2-1,TRBV7-2,-,-,TGTGCCAGTTTTTACGGCCCTTACAATGAGCAGTTCTTC,CASFYGPYNEQFF
TRBJ2-7,TRBV2,TRBD2,once,TGTGCCAGCAGAGTTCCCCCTAGCGGGAGGGCCTACGAGCAGTACTTC,CASRVPPSGRAYEQYF
TRBJ2-7,TRBV29-1,-,-,TGCAGCGTTGGAGGAGGATACGAGCAGTACTTC,CSVGGGYEQYF
TRBJ2-3,TRBV29-1,TRBD2,-,TGCAGCGTTGTTTTGTGGAAGGGACTAGACAAGGATACGCAGTATTTT,CSVVLWKGLDKDTQYF
TRBJ2-7,TRBV5-5,TRBD2,-,TGTGCCAGCAGCTTGGTTAGCGGGAGGGCGTACGAGCAGTACTTC,CASSLVSGRAYEQYF
TRBJ1-1,TRBV9,TRBD1,-,TGTGCCAGCGGTACACCAGGGGGTATGAACACTGAAGCTTTCTTT,CASGTPGGMNTEAFF
TRBJ2-7,TRBV27,-,-,TGTGCCAGCAGTTTACCCCCCTACGAGCAGTACTTC,CASSLPPYEQYF
TRBJ2-1,TRBV7-9,-,-,TGTGCCAGCAGCCCTGAGGGGAAAAATGAGCAGTTCTTC,CASSPEGKNEQFF
TRBJ2-6,TRBV2,TRBD2,once,TGTGCCAGCAGTGCATTTAGACTAGCGGGAGGATCTGGGGCCAACGTCCTGACTTTC,CASSAFRLAGGSGANVLTF
TRBJ1-2,TRBV9,-,-,TGTGCCAGCAGCGTCGGGGGGGTCTATGGCTACACCTTC,CASSVGGVYGYTF
TRBJ2-3,TRBV10-3,TRBD1,-,TGTGCCATCAGTCTTGGACAGGGGATCACAGATACGCAGTATTTT,CAISLGQGITDTQYF
TRBJ1-1,TRBV4-1,-,-,TGCGCCAGCAGCCTCAACGCCCAGATGGGCACTGAAGCTTTCTTT,CASSLNAQMGTEAFF
TRBJ2-3,TRBV29-1,-,-,TGCAGCGTTGAAGATATAAGGGACGGAAGCACAGATACGCAGTATTTT,CSVEDIRDGSTDTQYF
TRBJ2-5,TRBV7-9,-,-,TGTGCCAGCAGCTTAGGAGGGGAGTACCAAGAGACCCAGTACTTC,CASSLGGEYQETQYF
TRBJ2-7,TRBV7-8,TRBD2,-,TGTGCCAGCAGCTCCGTCAGACTCGGACTAGCGGGGGTATACGAGCAGTACTTC,CASSSVRLGLAGVYEQYF
TRBJ2-5,TRBV7-9,-,-,TGTGCCAGCAGTGCGGACCCGGGGAAGACCCAGTACTTC,CASSADPGKTQYF
TRBJ2-7,TRBV30,-,-,TGTGCCTCGAGCGCGGACTCCAATTACTACGAGCAGTACTTC,CASSADSNYYEQYF
TRBJ2-5,TRBV9,TRBD1,-,TGTGCCAGCAGCGTAGGTGGGACAGGGAAAGAGACCCAGTACTTC,CASSVGGTGKETQYF
TRBJ1-3,TRBV7-8,-,once,TGTGCCAGCAGCTTAATGTTGACAGGAAGCTCTGGAAACACCATATATTTT,CASSLMLTGSSGNTIYF
TRBJ1-5,TRBV6-5,TRBD1,-,TGTGCCAGCAGGGCAGACAGGGGCAATCAGCCCCAGCATTTT,CASRADRGNQPQHF
TRBJ2-1,TRBV9,TRBD2,-,TGTGCCAGCAGCGGTAGCGGGAGGGCCAATGAGCAGTTCTTC,CASSGSGRANEQFF
TRBJ1-1,TRBV7-9,-,-,TGTGCCAGCAGCTTAGGCCCGGTGACTGAAGCTTTCTTT,CASSLGPVTEAFF
TRBJ2-1,TRBV29-1,TRBD2,-,TGCAGCGTTGATCCTAGCGGGTTTGATGAGCAGTTCTTC,CSVDPSGFDEQFF
TRBJ2-1,TRBV6-5,TRBD2,once,TGTGCCAGCAGTTACTCAGCGGGAGGGTTGGGCAATGAGCAGTTCTTC,CASSYSAGGLGNEQFF
TRBJ1-2,TRBV7-9,TRBD1,-,TGTGCCAGCAGCCCTACAGGGGTGGGCGGCTACACCTTC,CASSPTGVGGYTF
TRBJ2-3,TRBV6-1,TRBD2,-,TGTGCCAGCAGTGCTTTGGCGGGAGCGGATACGCAGTATTTT,CASSALAGADTQYF
TRBJ2-7,TRBV9,TRBD2,-,TGTGCCAGCAGCGTATCCCCTGGGGGAGGGAGCTCCTACGAGCAGTACTTC,CASSVSPGGGSSYEQYF
TRBJ1-2,TRBV11-2,-,-,TGTGCCAGCGGACCCGGGACGGACTATGGCTACACCTTC,CASGPGTDYGYTF
TRBJ2-5,TRBV7-6,TRBD2,-,TGTGCCAGCAGCTTAGAGAGGGGAGGGACAGAGACCCAGTACTTC,CASSLERGGTETQYF
TRBJ1-1,TRBV27,-,-,TGTGCCAGCTACAGCGGGATCGGGGCTTTCTTT,CASYSGIGAFF
TRBJ1-2,TRBV28,-,-,TGTGCCAGCACCTCGACAGCGCGCTATGGCTACACCTTC,CASTSTARYGYTF
TRBJ1-2,TRBV13,TRBD1,once,TGTGCCAGCAGCTTAGGAGCTGGGACAGGGCGGTATGGCTACACCTTC,CASSLGAGTGRYGYTF
TRBJ1-5,TRBV5-6,-,-,TGTGCCAGCAGCTTGGGAGATCAGCCCCAGCATTTT,CASSLGDQPQHF
TRBJ2-5,TRBV7-7,-,-,TGTGCCAGCAGCTTAGTTGCTAGTCTTCAAGAGACCCAGTACTTC,CASSLVASLQETQYF
TRBJ2-3,TRBV29-1,-,-,TGCAGCGTAGACCCAATCCGGGTTCTCAGCACAGATACGCAGTATTTT,CSVDPIRVLSTDTQYF
TRBJ2-7,TRBV19,-,-,TGTGCCAGTCGTCCTAGCAGGGGACGCTCCTACGAGCAGTACTTC,CASRPSRGRSYEQYF
TRBJ2-2,TRBV5-1,-,-,TGCGCCAGCAGCCTCAGCCTTGAGGTCAGTTGGGAGCTGTTTTTT,CASSLSLEVSWELFF